The rows below give T cell receptor beta chains drawn from one sample of a study of T cell repertoires in cytomegalovirus infection. TCRdb independently ran MiXCR on the reads; one entry per CDR3 protein. The sample carries 680,000 or so distinct CDR3 sequences, 30% to 35% recorded once. These receptors' antigens are unknown. This material consisted of cultured PBMCs, taken from culture after CMV antigen stimulation. The source is a human donor in good health (CMV status not recorded). Some clones in this sample may be carry-over from other donors' samples. The CDR3 runs from the conserved cysteine through the conserved F or W. The D gene is left open where the match is weak. Not all rows give a size; the values are once, few, many and, for expanded clones, a class.

TRBV2	NA	NA	TRBJ2-7	TGTGCCAGCAGTGAAGGGTGGGGTAACGAGCAGTACTTC	CASSEGWGNEQYF
TRBV6-5	NA	NA	TRBJ1-1	TGTGCCAGCAGAGCGCCGGGCACTGAAGCTTTCTTT	CASRAPGTEAFF
TRBV7-8	NA	NA	TRBJ1-5	TGTGCCAGCGCTGGGGGGATGGAGAACTTTCAGCCCCAGCATTTT	CASAGGMENFQPQHF
TRBV10-2	NA	NA	TRBJ1-1	TGCGCCACCCAGAGTGGGTTCGGGGAGGCCACTGAAGCTTTCTTT	CATQSGFGEATEAFF
TRBV2	TRBD1	NA	TRBJ2-3	TGTGCCAGCAGTAAGGACAGGAGTAGCAGGACAGATACGCAGTATTTT	CASSKDRSSRTDTQYF
TRBV7-2	TRBD2	few	TRBJ2-4	TGTGCCAGCAGCACCAGCGGGGGCCCCAGCATTCAGTACTTC	CASSTSGGPSIQYF
TRBV2	NA	few	TRBJ1-2	TGTGCCACCCCAACCCTTAGAGGGGACTATGGCTACACCTTC	CATPTLRGDYGYTF
TRBV3-1	NA	few	TRBJ2-1	TGTGCCAGCACACGGGGGGCCGGGAATGAGCAGTTCTTC	CASTRGAGNEQFF
TRBV7-9	NA	many	TRBJ2-7	TGTGCCAGCAGCTTGGACGGACGACCCTACGAGCAGTACTTC	CASSLDGRPYEQYF
TRBV4-3	TRBD2	NA	TRBJ2-1	TGCGCCAGCAGCGGGACTAGCAGCAATGAGCAGTTCTTC	CASSGTSSNEQFF
TRBV6-1	NA	NA	TRBJ2-3	TGTGCCAGCAGTCTCCGGACGGTGCAAGATACGCAGTATTTT	CASSLRTVQDTQYF